This T cell receptor (beta chain) appears in the sequencing data of a study of blood T cell repertoires in COVID-19. For the study at large: Specimens from acute and convalescent COVID-19 originated in the United States, Italy and Spain. Sources were T cells, B-cell-depleted T cells, or PBMCs; the material itself was cDNA or gDNA.

Methods used by the authors: Reference gene primer amplification in the assay estimated nucleated cell counts. The repertoire was sequenced with immunoSEQ multiplex PCR; TCRdb's copy has only in-frame clones and lacks some. V and J calls and clone size are copied from that table; D and trimming were computed from the DNA. The data show around 300,000 clones, about nine tenths seen once. CDR3 length: 17 residues. In germline, CDR1 is LGHNA, CDR2 YSLEER. The ends were cut back, 0 bases at V and 5 bases at J, with 19 bases in the middle. The rearrangement uses TRBV4-3 and TRBJ1-2; D unresolved. What was sequenced was peripheral blood. This sequence was found in a man aged 18 to 30 with active or convalescent COVID-19. The CDR3 DNA sequence: TGCGCCAGCAGCCAAGAAAGGATAGTAGCGTTGGGGTATGGCTACACCTTC. Its translation is CASSQERIVALGYGYTF.